At least ten counts were recorded for the clone carrying this T cell receptor (beta chain). Antigen unknown. This entry comes from a study of T cells after yellow fever vaccination. Study-wide context: Low-cell-number fractions were prepared with SMART-Seq v4 Ultra Low Input. Study-level points and caveats: The booster saw the reappearance of most primary-vaccination clones (roughly 96% CD4, about 88% CD8). Though it reached lower strength, the secondary response hit its peak faster, day 5 versus 15.

Germline loops: CDR1 SGHRS, CDR2 YFSETQ. Trimming shortened V by 1 base and J by 6 bases, and 11 bases separated the two germline ends. This CDR3 comprises 14 residues. TCR cDNA, made by 5'RACE template switching, carried an added universal primer site and UMIs. TCRdb analysed the 5' RACE reads with MiXCR anew, one entry per CDR3 protein. The data hold a few hundred thousand distinct CDR3 sequences, with around 6.4% observed a single time. The sample here was PBMCs, taken 5 days after the yellow fever booster vaccination. The clonotype was recovered from a man aged 30-40 years who received the YFV17D yellow fever vaccine. V is TRBV5-1 and J is TRBJ2-1; the D is unclear. The CDR3 DNA reads TGCGCCAGCAGCTTGTTTGCGTCAGGCAATGAGCAGTTCTTC. Amino acid sequence: CASSLFASGNEQFF.